The 10 T cell receptor beta chains presented below share a single source sample, sequenced in a study of monozygotic twins with inflammatory bowel disease. TCRdb re-called the 5' RACE reads and gives one entry per CDR3 protein, without DNA. The sample's table shows under 150,000 distinct CDR3 sequences. Source material: blood. These receptors were collected from a human donor with ulcerative colitis or Crohn's disease, or a healthy co-twin of an affected twin (not recorded which).

The V gene is TRBV6-7, the J gene TRBJ2-7. TRBV6-7 is an open reading frame, and its role is uncertain. The CDR3 loop spans 14 amino acids. This CDR3 reads CASRKDVSSYEQYF.

The J gene is TRBJ2-7, the V gene TRBV20-1; TCRdb outputs TRBD1, but without DNA this stays unchecked. The germline V gene has CDR1 DFQATT and CDR2 SNEGSKA (reference sequence). The CDR3 consists of 16 residues. CDR3 in amino acids: CSARDYGTGGPYEQYF.

The V gene is TRBV4-3, the J gene TRBJ2-4. The CDR3 covers 13 residues. The germline gives CDR1 LGHNA, CDR2 YSLEER. The CDR3: CASSQDVLNIQYF.

The rearrangement joins TRBV15 to TRBJ2-2; TCRdb outputs TRBD2, but without DNA this stays unchecked. The CDR3 loop spans 15 amino acids. Germline V gene data show CDR1 as LNHNV and CDR2 as YYDKDF (reference sequence). The CDR3 region is CATSRQGLADGELFF.

The chain uses TRBV7-8 and TRBJ2-2; the TCRdb call, TRBD1, lacks DNA for checking. The CDR3 has 13 residues. Germline values: CDR1 SGHVS, CDR2 FQNEAQ. This chain's CDR3 is CASSFRAPGELFF.

The chain has TRBV7-2 and TRBJ1-5; TCRdb returns TRBD1, unconfirmable since there is no DNA. The CDR3 runs 15 residues. The germline gives CDR1 SGHTA, CDR2 FQGNSA. The CDR3: CASSRQGAQGQPQHF.

J is TRBJ1-6 and V is TRBV27; the TRBD1 assignment by TCRdb is unverifiable without DNA. Germline CDR1 reads MNHEY; CDR2 reads SMNVEV (reference sequence). The CDR3 consists of 16 residues. The CDR3: CASSSLGTGFDSPLHF.

The chain links TRBV5-1 to TRBJ1-1; TCRdb returns TRBD1, unconfirmable since there is no DNA. Germline CDR1 and CDR2: SGHRS and YFSETQ. This CDR3 has 14 residues. CDR3 protein: CASSLGQSSREAFF.

The chain uses TRBV5-1 and TRBJ1-1; TCRdb's D call, TRBD1, is unchecked because there is no DNA. This CDR3 is built from 16 residues. Germline CDR1 SGHRS, CDR2 YFSETQ. CDR3 amino acids: CASSTRTGSYSTEAFF.

The genes are TRBV7-2 and TRBJ2-7. Germline V gene lookup returns CDR1 SGHTA and CDR2 FQGNSA. CDR3 length: 12 amino acids. The CDR3: CASSLWVDEQYF.